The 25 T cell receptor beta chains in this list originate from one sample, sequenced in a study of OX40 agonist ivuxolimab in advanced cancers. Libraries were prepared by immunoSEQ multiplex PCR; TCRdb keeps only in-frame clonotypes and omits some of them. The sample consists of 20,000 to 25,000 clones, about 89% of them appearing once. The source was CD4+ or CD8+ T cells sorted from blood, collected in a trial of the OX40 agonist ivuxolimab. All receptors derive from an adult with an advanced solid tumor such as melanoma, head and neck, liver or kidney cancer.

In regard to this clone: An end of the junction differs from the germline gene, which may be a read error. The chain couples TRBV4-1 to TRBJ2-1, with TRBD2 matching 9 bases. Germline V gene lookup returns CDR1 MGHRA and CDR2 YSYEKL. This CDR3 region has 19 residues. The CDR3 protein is CASSQESRGGVGPYYEQFF. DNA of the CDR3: TGCGCCAGCAGCCAAGAGAGTCGCGGGGGGGTAGGCCCCTACTATGAGCAGTTCTTC.

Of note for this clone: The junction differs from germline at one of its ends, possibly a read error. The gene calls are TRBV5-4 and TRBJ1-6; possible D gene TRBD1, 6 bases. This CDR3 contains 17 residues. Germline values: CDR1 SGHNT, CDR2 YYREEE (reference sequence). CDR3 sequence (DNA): TGTGCCAGCACCTTGCCAACTACGACAGGCAGCAATTCACCCCTCCACTTT. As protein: CASTLPTTTGSNSPLHF.

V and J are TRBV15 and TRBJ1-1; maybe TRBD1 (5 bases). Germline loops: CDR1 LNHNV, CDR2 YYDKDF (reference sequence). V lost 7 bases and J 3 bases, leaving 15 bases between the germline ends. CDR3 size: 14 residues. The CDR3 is CATIGGALDTEAFF. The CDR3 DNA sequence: TGTGCCACCATCGGAGGGGCTTTAGACACTGAAGCTTTCTTT.

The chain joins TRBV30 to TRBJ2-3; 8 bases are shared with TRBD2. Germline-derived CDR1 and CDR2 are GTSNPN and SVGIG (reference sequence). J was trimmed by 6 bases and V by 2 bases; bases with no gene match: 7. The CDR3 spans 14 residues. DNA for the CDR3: TGTGCCTGGAGTAGTGGTAGCGGGGCTGATACGCAGTATTTT. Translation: CAWSSGSGADTQYF.

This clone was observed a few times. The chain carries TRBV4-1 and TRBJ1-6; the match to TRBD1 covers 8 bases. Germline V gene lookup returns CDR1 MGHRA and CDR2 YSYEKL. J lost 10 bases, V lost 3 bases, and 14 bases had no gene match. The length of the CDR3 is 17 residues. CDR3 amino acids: CASSHPLTGELDSPLHF. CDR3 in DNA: TGCGCCAGCAGCCATCCCCTGACAGGGGAATTGGACTCACCCCTCCACTTT.

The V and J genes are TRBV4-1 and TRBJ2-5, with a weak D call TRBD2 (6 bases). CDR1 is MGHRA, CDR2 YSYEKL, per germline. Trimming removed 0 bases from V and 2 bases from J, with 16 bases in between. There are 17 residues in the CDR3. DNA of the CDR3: TGCGCCAGCAGCCAAGATCCGTCCGGGACTTGGCAAGAGACCCAGTACTTC. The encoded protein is CASSQDPSGTWQETQYF.

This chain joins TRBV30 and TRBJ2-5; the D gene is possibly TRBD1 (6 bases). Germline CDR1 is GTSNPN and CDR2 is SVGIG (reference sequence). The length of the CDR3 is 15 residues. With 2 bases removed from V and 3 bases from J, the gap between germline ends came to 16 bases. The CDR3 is CAWSTGTEVKETQYF. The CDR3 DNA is TGTGCCTGGAGTACAGGGACGGAGGTCAAAGAGACCCAGTACTTC.

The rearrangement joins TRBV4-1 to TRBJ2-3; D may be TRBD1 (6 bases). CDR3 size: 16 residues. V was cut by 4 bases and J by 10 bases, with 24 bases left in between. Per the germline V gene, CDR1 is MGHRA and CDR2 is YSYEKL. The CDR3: CASSPRTIGGRRAQYF. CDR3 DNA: TGCGCCAGCAGCCCGAGGACCATTGGGGGCCGCAGAGCGCAGTATTTT.

The CDR3 loop reads CASSLAGMGQETQYF. The CDR3 DNA follows: TGCGCCAGCAGCTTGGCAGGGATGGGCCAAGAGACCCAGTACTTC. This chain joins TRBV5-1 and TRBJ2-5; maybe TRBD1 (5 bases). V was cut by 0 bases and J by 1 base, with 10 bases left in between. The CDR3 totals 15 residues. Germline lookup yields CDR1 SGHRS and CDR2 YFSETQ.

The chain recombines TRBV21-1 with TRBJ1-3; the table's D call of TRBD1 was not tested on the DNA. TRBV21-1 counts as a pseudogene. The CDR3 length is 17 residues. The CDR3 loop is CASVPGGDRGRGNTIYF. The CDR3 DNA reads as TGTGCCAGCGTCCCTGGGGGGGACAGGGGGCGTGGAAACACCATATATTTT.

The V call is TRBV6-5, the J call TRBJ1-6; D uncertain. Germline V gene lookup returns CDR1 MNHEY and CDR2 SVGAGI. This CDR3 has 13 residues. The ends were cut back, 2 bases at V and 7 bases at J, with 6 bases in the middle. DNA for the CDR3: TGTGCCAGCAGTTACGTGGGAAATTCACCCCTCCACTTT. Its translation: CASSYVGNSPLHF.

The CDR3 bases are TGTGCCAGCAGTGAAGTTGCGCGAGGAGCGCAGTACTTC. Translating it yields CASSEVARGAQYF. This chain joins TRBV2 and TRBJ2-7; no firm D call. V was cut by 1 base and J by 9 bases, with 13 bases left in between. The CDR3 is 13 amino acids. Per the germline V gene, CDR1 is SNHLY and CDR2 is FYNNEI.

The CDR3 sequence: CASSLEGVGTFYTF. DNA for the CDR3: TGCGCCAGCAGCTTGGAGGGGGTGGGTACCTTCTACACCTTC. The chain couples TRBV5-1 to TRBJ1-2, with D perhaps TRBD1 (6 bases). V lost 0 bases to trimming and J lost 10 bases, with 16 bases between them. This CDR3 is built from 14 residues. CDR1 and CDR2 from the germline V gene are SGHRS and YFSETQ. Full variable domain (rest looked up from reference TRBV5-1 and TRBJ1-2): KAGVTQTPRYLIKTRGQQVTLSCSPISGHRSVSWYQQTPGQGLQFLFEYFSETQRNKGNFPGRFSGRQFSNSRSEMNVSTLELGDSALYLCASSLEGVGTFYTFGSGTRLTVV.

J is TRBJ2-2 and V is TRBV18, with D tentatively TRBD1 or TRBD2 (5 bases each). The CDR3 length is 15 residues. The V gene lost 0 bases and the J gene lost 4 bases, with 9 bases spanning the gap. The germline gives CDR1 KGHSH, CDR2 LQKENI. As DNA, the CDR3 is TGTGCCAGCTCACCACCGGGACCGATCACCGGGGAGCTGTTTTTT. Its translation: CASSPPGPITGELFF.

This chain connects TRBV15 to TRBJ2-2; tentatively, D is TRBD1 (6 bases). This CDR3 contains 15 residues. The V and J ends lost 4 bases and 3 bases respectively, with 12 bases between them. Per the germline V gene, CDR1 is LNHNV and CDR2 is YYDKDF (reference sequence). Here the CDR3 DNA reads TGTGCCACCAGCAACCCGGGACAAGACACCGGGGAGCTGTTTTTT. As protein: CATSNPGQDTGELFF.

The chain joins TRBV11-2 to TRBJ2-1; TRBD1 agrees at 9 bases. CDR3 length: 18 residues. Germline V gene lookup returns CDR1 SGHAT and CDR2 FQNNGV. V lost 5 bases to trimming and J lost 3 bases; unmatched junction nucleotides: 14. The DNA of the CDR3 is TGTGCCAGCAGCGGGCGACCTACAGGGGGCCTAAACTACAATGAGCAGTTCTTC. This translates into CASSGRPTGGLNYNEQFF. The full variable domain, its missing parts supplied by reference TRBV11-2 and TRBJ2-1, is EAGVAQSPRYKIIEKRQSVAFWCNPISGHATLYWYQQILGQGPKLLIQFQNNGVVDDSQLPKDRFSAERLKGVDSTLKIQPAKLEDSAVYLCASSGRPTGGLNYNEQFFGPGTRLTVL.

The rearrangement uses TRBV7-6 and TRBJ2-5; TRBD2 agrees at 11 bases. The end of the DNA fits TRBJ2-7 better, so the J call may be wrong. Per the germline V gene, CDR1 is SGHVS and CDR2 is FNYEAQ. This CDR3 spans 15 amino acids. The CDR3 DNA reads TGTGCCAGCAGCCCTACTAGCGGGGGAGAATACGAGCAGTACTTC. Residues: CASSPTSGGEYEQYF.

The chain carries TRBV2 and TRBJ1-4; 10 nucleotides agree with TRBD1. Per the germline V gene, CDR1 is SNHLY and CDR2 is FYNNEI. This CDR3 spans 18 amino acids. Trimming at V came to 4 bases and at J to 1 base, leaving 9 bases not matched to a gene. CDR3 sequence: CASSGGTGVSGTNEKLFF. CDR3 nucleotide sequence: TGTGCCAGCAGTGGGGGGACAGGGGTTAGCGGAACTAATGAAAAACTGTTTTTT. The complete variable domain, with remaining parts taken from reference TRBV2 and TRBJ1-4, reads EPEVTQTPSHQVTQMGQEVILRCVPISNHLYFYWYRQILGQKVEFLVSFYNNEISEKSEIFDDQFSVERPDGSNFTLKIRSTKLEDSAMYFCASSGGTGVSGTNEKLFFGSGTQLSVL.

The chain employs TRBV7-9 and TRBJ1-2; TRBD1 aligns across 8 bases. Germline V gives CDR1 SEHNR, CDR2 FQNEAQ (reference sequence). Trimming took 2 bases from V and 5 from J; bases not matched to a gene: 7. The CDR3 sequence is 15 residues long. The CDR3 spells CASSLILDRAYGYTF. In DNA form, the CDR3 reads TGTGCCAGCAGCTTAATTCTGGACAGGGCTTATGGCTACACCTTC.

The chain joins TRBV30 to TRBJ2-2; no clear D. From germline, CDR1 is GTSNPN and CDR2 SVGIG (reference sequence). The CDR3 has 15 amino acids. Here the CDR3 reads CASWSFWPVTGELFF. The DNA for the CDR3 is TGTGCTTCCTGGAGTTTCTGGCCAGTAACCGGGGAGCTGTTTTTT.

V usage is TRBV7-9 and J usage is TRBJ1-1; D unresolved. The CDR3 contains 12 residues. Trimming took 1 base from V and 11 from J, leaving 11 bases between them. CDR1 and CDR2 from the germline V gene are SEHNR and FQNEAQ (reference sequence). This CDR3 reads CASSLGPTEAFF. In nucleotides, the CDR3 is TGTGCCAGCAGCTTAGGCCCCACGGAGGCTTTCTTT.

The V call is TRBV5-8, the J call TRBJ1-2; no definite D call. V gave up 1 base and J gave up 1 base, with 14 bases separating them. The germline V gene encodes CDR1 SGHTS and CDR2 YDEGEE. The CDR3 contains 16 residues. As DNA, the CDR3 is TGTGCCAGCAGCTTGTGGCCGCTACCCCTTAACTATGGCTACACCTTC. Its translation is CASSLWPLPLNYGYTF.

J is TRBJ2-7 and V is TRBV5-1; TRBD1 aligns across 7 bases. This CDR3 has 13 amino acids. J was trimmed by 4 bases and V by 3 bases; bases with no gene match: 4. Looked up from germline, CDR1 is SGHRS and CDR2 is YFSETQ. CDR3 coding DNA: TGCGCCAGCAGCTCTAGACAGGGTTACGAGCAGTACTTC. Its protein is CASSSRQGYEQYF.

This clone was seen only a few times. CDR3: CATSSMGNSGANVLTF. The DNA of the CDR3 is TGTGCCACCAGCAGCATGGGGAACTCTGGGGCCAACGTCCTGACTTTC. The J gene is TRBJ2-6, the V gene TRBV15; D is unresolved. Trimming removed 3 bases at V and 0 bases at J, with 9 bases between. Germline CDR1 reads LNHNV; CDR2 reads YYDKDF (reference sequence). The CDR3 has 16 residues.

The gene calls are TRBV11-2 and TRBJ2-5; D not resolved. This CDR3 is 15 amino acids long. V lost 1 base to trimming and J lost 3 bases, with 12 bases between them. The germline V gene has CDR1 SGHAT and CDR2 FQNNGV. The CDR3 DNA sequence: TGTGCCAGCAGCTTAGTGGGCAGGCTGAAAGAGACCCAGTACTTC. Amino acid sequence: CASSLVGRLKETQYF.